This is a list of T cell receptor beta chains from one sample in a study of glioma-infiltrating T cells after dendritic cell vaccination. The data were produced by immunoSEQ multiplex PCR, yet TCRdb's version contains in-frame clones alone and is incomplete. The table has 75,000 to 85,000 clones, more than 75% seen once. The source was blood, collected after dendritic cell vaccination. The receptors here all came from a human donor with glioblastoma. CDR3s include the opening cysteine and the closing phenylalanine or tryptophan. The D gene is left open where the match is weak. Only part of the rows carry a size: once, few, many, or a class if the clone is expanded.

CDR3aa: CASSLGGSETQYF
CDR3nt: TGTGCCAGCAGCTTGGGAGGGAGCGAGACCCAGTACTTC
v_gene: TRBV5-6
j_gene: TRBJ2-5
len: 13
d_gene: -
abundance: -

CDR3aa: CASSLVLSVEQYF
CDR3nt: TGTGCCAGCAGCTTAGTTCTGAGCGTCGAGCAGTACTTC
v_gene: TRBV11-3
j_gene: TRBJ2-7
len: 13
d_gene: -
abundance: -

CDR3aa: CASSPGTETGELFF
CDR3nt: TGCGCCAGCAGCCCCGGGACAGAGACCGGGGAGCTGTTTTTT
v_gene: TRBV5-1
j_gene: TRBJ2-2
len: 14
d_gene: TRBD1
abundance: -

CDR3aa: CASSKRTVTGELFF
CDR3nt: TGTGCCAGTAGCAAACGGACAGTCACCGGGGAGCTGTTTTTT
v_gene: TRBV19
j_gene: TRBJ2-2
len: 14
d_gene: -
abundance: -

CDR3aa: CASTGTGNGYTF
CDR3nt: TGTGCCAGTACCGGGACAGGAAATGGCTACACCTTC
v_gene: TRBV25-1
j_gene: TRBJ1-2
len: 12
d_gene: TRBD1
abundance: -

CDR3aa: CASSISQGSYNEQFF
CDR3nt: TGTGCCAGTAGTATTAGTCAGGGGTCCTACAATGAGCAGTTCTTC
v_gene: TRBV19
j_gene: TRBJ2-1
len: 15
d_gene: -
abundance: -

CDR3aa: CASSFPLVSGFPVEQYF
CDR3nt: TGTGCCAGCAGCTTTCCCCTGGTGAGCGGGTTCCCTGTGGAGCAGTACTTC
v_gene: TRBV7-3
j_gene: TRBJ2-7
len: 17
d_gene: -
abundance: -

CDR3aa: CASSQRDRGRGQPQHF
CDR3nt: TGTGCCAGTAGCCAACGAGACAGGGGGCGCGGACAGCCCCAGCATTTT
v_gene: TRBV19
j_gene: TRBJ1-5
len: 16
d_gene: TRBD1
abundance: -

CDR3aa: CAWSEVPQGLGEKLFF
CDR3nt: TGTGCCTGGAGCGAAGTTCCACAGGGGCTAGGGGAAAAACTGTTTTTT
v_gene: TRBV30
j_gene: TRBJ1-4
len: 16
d_gene: TRBD1
abundance: -

CDR3aa: CASSLSSGGPGTGELFF
CDR3nt: TGCGCCAGCAGCTTGTCTAGCGGGGGGCCGGGCACCGGGGAGCTGTTTTTT
v_gene: TRBV5-1
j_gene: TRBJ2-2
len: 17
d_gene: TRBD2
abundance: -

CDR3aa: CASGALGLAKNIQYF
CDR3nt: TGCGCCAGTGGGGCCTTAGGATTAGCCAAAAACATTCAGTACTTC
v_gene: TRBV10-2
j_gene: TRBJ2-4
len: 15
d_gene: -
abundance: -

CDR3aa: CASSYGGLTYEQYF
CDR3nt: TGTGCCAGCAGTTACGGGGGGCTTACCTACGAGCAGTACTTC
v_gene: TRBV27
j_gene: TRBJ2-7
len: 14
d_gene: -
abundance: -

CDR3aa: CASSVAGGGQPQHF
CDR3nt: TGTGCCAGCAGCGTAGCGGGGGGGGGTCAGCCCCAGCATTTT
v_gene: TRBV9
j_gene: TRBJ1-5
len: 14
d_gene: -
abundance: -

CDR3aa: CASRAVLVGEQFF
CDR3nt: TGTGCCAGCAGAGCAGTTCTAGTAGGTGAGCAGTTCTTC
v_gene: TRBV2
j_gene: TRBJ2-1
len: 13
d_gene: -
abundance: -

CDR3aa: CASSPNSGGTEAFF
CDR3nt: TGCGCCAGCAGCCCGAACAGCGGGGGCACTGAAGCTTTCTTT
v_gene: TRBV5-1
j_gene: TRBJ1-1
len: 14
d_gene: -
abundance: -

CDR3aa: CASRRIEGYNQPQHF
CDR3nt: TGTGCAAGTCGCCGTATTGAGGGATATAATCAGCCCCAGCATTTT
v_gene: TRBV12-2
j_gene: TRBJ1-5
len: 15
d_gene: -
abundance: -

CDR3aa: CASSEQGGTGSGYTF
CDR3nt: TGTGCCAGCAGTGAACAAGGGGGGACAGGGTCGGGCTACACCTTC
v_gene: TRBV6-1
j_gene: TRBJ1-2
len: 15
d_gene: TRBD1
abundance: -

CDR3aa: CASSQGEVAGGNTGELFF
CDR3nt: TGTGCCAGCAGCCAAGGGGAGGTAGCGGGGGGGAACACCGGGGAGCTGTTTTTT
v_gene: TRBV4-2
j_gene: TRBJ2-2
len: 18
d_gene: TRBD2
abundance: -

CDR3aa: CASSWTGTEQYF
CDR3nt: TGTGCCAGCAGTTGGACAGGGACCGAGCAGTACTTC
v_gene: TRBV5-6
j_gene: TRBJ2-7
len: 12
d_gene: TRBD1
abundance: -

CDR3aa: CASSMGLAMNTGELFF
CDR3nt: TGCGCCAGCAGCATGGGACTAGCGATGAACACCGGGGAGCTGTTTTTT
v_gene: TRBV5-1
j_gene: TRBJ2-2
len: 16
d_gene: TRBD2
abundance: once